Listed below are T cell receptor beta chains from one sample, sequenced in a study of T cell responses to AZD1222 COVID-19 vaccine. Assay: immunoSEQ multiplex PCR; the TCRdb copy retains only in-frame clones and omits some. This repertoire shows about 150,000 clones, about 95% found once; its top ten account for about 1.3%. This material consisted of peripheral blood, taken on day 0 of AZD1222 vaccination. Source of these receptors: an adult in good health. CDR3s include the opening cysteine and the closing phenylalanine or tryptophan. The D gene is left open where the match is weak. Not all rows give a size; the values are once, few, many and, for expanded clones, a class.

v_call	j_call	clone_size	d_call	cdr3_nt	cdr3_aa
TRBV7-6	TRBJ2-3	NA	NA	TGTGCCAGCAGCAGGACACCCCGCACAGATACGCAGTATTTT	CASSRTPRTDTQYF
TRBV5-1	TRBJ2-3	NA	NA	TGCGCCAGCAGCCGACAGGAAGATACGCAGTATTTT	CASSRQEDTQYF
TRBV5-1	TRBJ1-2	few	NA	TGCGCCAGCAGCCAGAGGGGCGGGGGGCCTGATGGCTACACCTTC	CASSQRGGGPDGYTF
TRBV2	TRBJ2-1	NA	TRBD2	TGTGCCAGCAGCGAAAGCGGGAGCTCCTACAATGAGCAGTTCTTC	CASSESGSSYNEQFF
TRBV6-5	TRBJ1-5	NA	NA	TGTGCCAGCAACCGGGGGTTGATCAATCAGCCCCAGCATTTT	CASNRGLINQPQHF
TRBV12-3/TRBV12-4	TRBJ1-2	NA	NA	TGTGCCAGCACCCGGGAGGGAGGCCATGGCTACACCTTC	CASTREGGHGYTF
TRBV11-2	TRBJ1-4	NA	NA	TGTGCCAGCAGCTTAGTCCGCGAAGAAAAACTGTTTTTT	CASSLVREEKLFF
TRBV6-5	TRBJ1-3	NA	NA	TGTGCCAGCAGTTTTCTACGGGACGGCGGAAACACCATATATTTT	CASSFLRDGGNTIYF
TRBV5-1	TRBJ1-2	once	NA	TGCGCCAGCAGCTCCCTCCAAGACGGAATATGGGGGGGCCATAACTATGGCTACACCTTC	CASSSLQDGIWGGHNYGYTF
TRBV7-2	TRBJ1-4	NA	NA	TGTGCCAGCAGCCCCCGACAAGACGTGAATGAAAAACTGTTTTTT	CASSPRQDVNEKLFF
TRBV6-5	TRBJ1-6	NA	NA	TGTGCCAGCAGTTACGCTCGGGGTTCTGATTCACCCCTCCACTTT	CASSYARGSDSPLHF
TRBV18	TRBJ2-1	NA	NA	TGTGCCAGCTCACCACGTCGGGGCGATGAGCAGTTCTTC	CASSPRRGDEQFF
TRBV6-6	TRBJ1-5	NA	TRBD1	TGTGCCAGCACCTCGGACAGGGATCAGCCCCAGCATTTT	CASTSDRDQPQHF
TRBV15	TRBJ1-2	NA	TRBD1	TGTGCCACCAGCAGAGATACGACAGGGGGTGGCTACACCTTC	CATSRDTTGGGYTF
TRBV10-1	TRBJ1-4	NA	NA	TGCGCCAGCAGCCCACAAGCGGATAATGAAAAACTGTTTTTT	CASSPQADNEKLFF
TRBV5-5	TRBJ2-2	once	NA	TGTGCCAGCAGGGTACACTTCGCGGCCGCGAACACCGGGGAGCTGTTTTTT	CASRVHFAAANTGELFF
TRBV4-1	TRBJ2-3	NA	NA	TGCGCCAGCAGCCAAGATAGGCCTAGCGGCACAGATACGCAGTATTTT	CASSQDRPSGTDTQYF
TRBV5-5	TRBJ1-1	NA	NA	TGTGCCAGCAGCTTTACAGAGAACACTGAAGCTTTCTTT	CASSFTENTEAFF
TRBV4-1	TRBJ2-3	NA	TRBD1	TGCGCCCGCAGCGGCCGGGACAGGGGGCCGGATACGCAGTATTTT	CARSGRDRGPDTQYF
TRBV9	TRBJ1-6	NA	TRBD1	TGTGCCAGCAGCCCAGGGACAGGACAAGGGGGAGTCGGATCACCCCTCCACTTT	CASSPGTGQGGVGSPLHF
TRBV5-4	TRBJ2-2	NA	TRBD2	TGTGCCAGCGCTTCCGGGACTAGCGGGATCCTGAACACCGGGGAGCTGTTTTTT	CASASGTSGILNTGELFF
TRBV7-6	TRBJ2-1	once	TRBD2	TGTGCCAGCAGCTGGGCCGAAGCGGGAGGTTACAATGAGCAGTTCTTC	CASSWAEAGGYNEQFF
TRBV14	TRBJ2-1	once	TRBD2	TGTGCCAGCAGCCCAAGGATAGCGGGAGCTCATGAGCAGTTCTTC	CASSPRIAGAHEQFF
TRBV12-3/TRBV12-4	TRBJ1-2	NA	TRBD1	TGTGCCAGCACCAGGACAGGGGAAGGCTACACCTTC	CASTRTGEGYTF
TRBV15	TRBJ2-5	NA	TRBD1	TGTGCCACCAGCGGGACAGGGTTCCAAGAGACCCAGTACTTC	CATSGTGFQETQYF
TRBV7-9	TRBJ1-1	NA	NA	TGTGCCAGCAGCAGAACCGGGAAGAACACTGAAGCTTTCTTT	CASSRTGKNTEAFF
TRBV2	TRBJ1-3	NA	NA	TGTGCCACTCAAAACCCGGGGAGCTCTGGAAACACCATATATTTT	CATQNPGSSGNTIYF
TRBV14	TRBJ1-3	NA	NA	TGTGCCAGCAGCCTCCCCGGCTCTACCTCTGGAAACACCATATATTTT	CASSLPGSTSGNTIYF
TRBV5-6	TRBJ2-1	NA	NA	TGTGCCAGCAGCCAAGGAGGGATAGCGGAGTTCTTC	CASSQGGIAEFF
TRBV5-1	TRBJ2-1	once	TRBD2	TGCGCCAGCAGCTTGATAGCGGGGGGGAAAAATGAGCAGTTCTTC	CASSLIAGGKNEQFF
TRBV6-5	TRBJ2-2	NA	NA	TGTGCCAGCAGTTACTACACCGGGGAGCTGTTTTTT	CASSYYTGELFF
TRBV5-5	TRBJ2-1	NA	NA	TGTGCCAGCAGCTTGGCCTTTGGAGGTTCGAGCTCCTACAATGAGCAGTTCTTC	CASSLAFGGSSSYNEQFF
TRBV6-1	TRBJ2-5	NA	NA	TGTGCCAGCAGTTCTCCAATGGAGCAAGAGACCCAGTACTTC	CASSSPMEQETQYF